The clone carrying this T cell receptor (beta chain) showed up just once. Its antigen is not identified. Germline V gene lookup returns CDR1 SGHAT and CDR2 FQDESV (reference sequence). This CDR3 has 14 amino acids. The V gene end was trimmed by 5 bases and the J gene end by 3 bases; junction bases not matched to a gene: 7. Sequencing was performed with immunoSEQ multiplex PCR; in TCRdb, only in-frame clones are kept and a portion is missing. Among 81,000 or so clones listed, 91% were seen once. This sample stems from a study of Tregs in tolerant kidney transplant recipients. General study points: This study did not directly address biological reproducibility. Activated donor B cell expansion appeared to reveal the most relevant donor-specific TCRbeta repertoire.

Related graft donors supplied nonmyeloablative bone marrow transplants, and mixed chimerism was transient. Unstimulated Tregs (CD4+CD25+CD127-) and CD4+CD25- non-Tregs were sorted from PBMCs. The source is a human patient who received a combined kidney and bone marrow transplant. Some T cells may have originated in the graft donor. The source material was CD4+ T cells from blood (PBMCs), sampled 24 months after the transplant. The V gene is TRBV11-1, the J gene TRBJ2-7; TRBD1 aligns across 7 bases. Here the CDR3 reads CASSVRQGNYEQYF. CDR3 bases: TGTGCCAGCAGCGTCCGACAGGGTAACTACGAGCAGTACTTC.